This T cell receptor (beta chain) was identified during a study of blood T cells in healthy people across ages. The use of a sample-barcoded 5' primer and a J-beta primer mix characterized a second PCR of about 6 to 12 cycles. MiXCR, applied by TCRdb to the 5' RACE reads, yields one record per CDR3 protein. The profile covers 750,000 to 950,000 distinct CDR3 sequences, with approximately 24% appearing a single time and over 2.5% taken by the ten largest. This clonotype was picked up a small number of times. Trimming removed 6 bases at V and 4 bases at J, with 12 bases between. Germline CDR1 SQVTM, CDR2 ANQGSEA. The CDR3 has 12 amino acids. This sample was also put to use in a study of T cells of mothers and their children.

Sequences were obtained from blood. The sequence came from a boy between 10 and 17 years old in good health. The chain is built from TRBV29-1 and TRBJ1-2; no clear D. CDR3 DNA: TGCAGCGTCCTTCTCGAGGGCTATGGCTACACCTTC. This sequence encodes CSVLLEGYGYTF.